The sequence of this T cell receptor (beta chain) was determined in a study of blood T cell repertoires in COVID-19. On the study more broadly: Acute and convalescent COVID-19 samples came from the United States, Italy and Spain. Nucleic acid was either cDNA or gDNA, and it came from T cells, B-cell-depleted T cells, or PBMCs.

In the study's own analysis: Reference gene primer amplification in the assay estimated nucleated cell counts. Clones were read by immunoSEQ multiplex PCR, and TCRdb kept only the in-frame ones, dropping some. D and trimming were read from the DNA, whereas the V and J calls and clone size are those reported in that table. The table has more than 85,000 clones, around 84% seen once; the top ten hold 20% to 25%. This sequence was found in a man in his 60s with acute or convalescent COVID-19. What was sequenced was peripheral blood.

CDR3 coding DNA: TGTGCCAGCAGCCAAGAAGGAGGGGGACTAGCGGGGGCCAACACCGGGGAGCTGTTTTTT. It yields the protein CASSQEGGGLAGANTGELFF. The chain is built from TRBV4-2 and TRBJ2-2, with 14 bases that match TRBD2. CDR3 length: 20 residues. With 0 bases clipped from V and 2 bases from J, the junction kept 8 bases outside the gene matches. Germline V gene sequence: CDR1 LGHNA, CDR2 YNFKEQ.